Below, one T cell receptor beta chain is given with its context. Germline CDR1 reads LGHDT; CDR2 reads YNNKEL (reference sequence). CDR3 length: 17 residues. V lost 0 bases, J lost 2 bases, and 6 bases stayed unmatched. TCRdb keeps only in-frame clones here, not all; method: immunoSEQ multiplex PCR. The top ten hold about 2.4% of the sample, which has roughly 200,000 clones, 88% seen once. These data are taken from a study of blood T cell repertoires in COVID-19. In terms of age and location, participants ranged from roughly 18 to 90 years and lived in about two dozen US areas. V usage is TRBV3-1 (or the pseudogene TRBV3-2) and J usage is TRBJ2-7, with 11 positions matching TRBD1. The sequence was collected from a woman aged 25 to 39 who had recovered from COVID-19. Material for sequencing was PBMCs or T cells enriched from blood (not recorded which). CDR3 DNA: TGTGCCAGCAGCCAAGAGGTGGGACAGGGGGTAACCTACGAGCAGTACTTC. Translating gives CASSQEVGQGVTYEQYF.